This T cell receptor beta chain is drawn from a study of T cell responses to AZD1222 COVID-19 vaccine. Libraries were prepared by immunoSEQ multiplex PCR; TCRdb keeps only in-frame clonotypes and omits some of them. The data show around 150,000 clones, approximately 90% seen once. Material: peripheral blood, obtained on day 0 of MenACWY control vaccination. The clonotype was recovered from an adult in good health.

The CDR3, as DNA: TGTGCCAGCTCAATCGGGACAGGGATCTACGAGCAGTACTTC. It translates to CASSIGTGIYEQYF. V is TRBV18 and J is TRBJ2-7, with 9 bases fitting TRBD1. The V and J ends lost 5 bases and 3 bases, in that order; junction bases with no gene match: 5. Germline CDR1 KGHSH, CDR2 LQKENI. This CDR3 has 14 residues.